The source of this TCR beta chain is a study of T-cell reconstitution after alpha-beta-depleted transplantation in children. Germline CDR1 LNHDA, CDR2 SQIVND (reference sequence). The CDR3 runs to 14 residues. V shed 6 bases and J shed 9 bases, with 18 bases lying between them. Unique molecular identifiers were used in preparing the TCRbeta library. Each CDR3 protein gets one entry after TCRdb re-called the PCR reads with MiXCR. The sample yields about 540,000 distinct CDR3 sequences, 15% to 20% seen once. The chain employs TRBV19 and TRBJ2-1, with D maybe TRBD2 (5 bases). The sequenced sample was PBMCs from the stem cell graft donor, obtained from the stem cell graft. The sequence derives from a human donor who donated a stem cell graft to a child with acute lymphoblastic leukemia. CDR3 loop: CASSSSVGAVEQFF. For the CDR3, the DNA is TGTGCCAGTAGCTCCTCGGTGGGAGCGGTTGAGCAGTTCTTC. Variable domain in full (rest from reference TRBV19 and TRBJ2-1): DGGITQSPKYLFRKEGQNVTLSCEQNLNHDAMYWYRQDPGQGLRLIYYSQIVNDFQKGDIAEGYSVSREKKESFPLTVTSAQKNPTAFYLCASSSSVGAVEQFFGPGTRLTVL.